These T cell receptor beta chains were read from a single sample in a study of shared clonotypes between healthy human individuals. Clones were read by immunoSEQ multiplex PCR, and TCRdb kept only the in-frame ones, dropping some. The sample has some 380,000 clones, 90% to 98% seen once. Sequences were obtained from memory CD8+ T cells sorted from blood. The source of these receptors is a man aged 30 to 45 in good health. CDR3s include the opening cysteine and the closing phenylalanine or tryptophan. Fields, in order: D gene, J gene, V gene, clone size, CDR3 protein. A D gene is named only where the DNA matches it firmly. Clone size appears in some rows only: once, few, many, or a class for an expanded clone.

D gene: NA; J gene: TRBJ2-7; V gene: TRBV30; clone size: NA; CDR3 protein: CAWSAQGIEYF
D gene: NA; J gene: TRBJ1-1; V gene: TRBV27; clone size: NA; CDR3 protein: CASSLSGGTEAFF
D gene: NA; J gene: TRBJ2-3; V gene: TRBV30; clone size: NA; CDR3 protein: CAWTRSGHSTDTQYF
D gene: NA; J gene: TRBJ2-1; V gene: TRBV20-1; clone size: NA; CDR3 protein: CSAREPEQFF
D gene: NA; J gene: TRBJ1-2; V gene: TRBV28; clone size: NA; CDR3 protein: CASSPFLYGYTF
D gene: NA; J gene: TRBJ1-1; V gene: TRBV6-1; clone size: once; CDR3 protein: CASRVDPGDTEAFF
D gene: NA; J gene: TRBJ2-5; V gene: TRBV27; clone size: NA; CDR3 protein: CASSLFLGETQYF
D gene: TRBD1; J gene: TRBJ1-4; V gene: TRBV19; clone size: NA; CDR3 protein: CASSNRGLANEKLFF
D gene: NA; J gene: TRBJ2-2; V gene: TRBV5-6; clone size: NA; CDR3 protein: CASSLRGITTGELFF
D gene: TRBD1; J gene: TRBJ1-4; V gene: TRBV28; clone size: NA; CDR3 protein: CASSLWTGHEKLFF
D gene: TRBD2; J gene: TRBJ2-7; V gene: TRBV28; clone size: NA; CDR3 protein: CASSFLREGLLYF
D gene: NA; J gene: TRBJ1-2; V gene: TRBV6-1; clone size: NA; CDR3 protein: CASSEQGRILSRSYGYTF
D gene: NA; J gene: TRBJ2-2; V gene: TRBV30; clone size: NA; CDR3 protein: CAYNRGGTGELFF
D gene: TRBD2; J gene: TRBJ2-5; V gene: TRBV6-1; clone size: NA; CDR3 protein: CASSEGAGGQETQYF
D gene: TRBD2; J gene: TRBJ2-1; V gene: TRBV2; clone size: NA; CDR3 protein: CASRVESGRYNEQFF
D gene: NA; J gene: TRBJ2-2; V gene: TRBV7-3; clone size: NA; CDR3 protein: CASSLSGGTGELFF
D gene: TRBD1; J gene: TRBJ2-3; V gene: TRBV29-1; clone size: once; CDR3 protein: CSVDDRGGTDTQYF
D gene: TRBD1; J gene: TRBJ2-2; V gene: TRBV29-1; clone size: NA; CDR3 protein: CSVRRDRVNTGELFF
D gene: TRBD2; J gene: TRBJ2-1; V gene: TRBV4-1; clone size: NA; CDR3 protein: CASRQTSGRYEQFF
D gene: TRBD1; J gene: TRBJ1-4; V gene: TRBV28; clone size: NA; CDR3 protein: CASSRDRAWEKLFF
D gene: TRBD1; J gene: TRBJ2-1; V gene: TRBV29-1; clone size: NA; CDR3 protein: CSVTGTGNNEQFF
D gene: TRBD1; J gene: TRBJ2-2; V gene: TRBV10-3; clone size: NA; CDR3 protein: CAISPGQALNTGELFF
D gene: TRBD1; J gene: TRBJ2-1; V gene: TRBV29-1; clone size: NA; CDR3 protein: CSVPRGTGGTNEQFF
D gene: NA; J gene: TRBJ1-5; V gene: TRBV28; clone size: NA; CDR3 protein: CASSFFQYSNQPQHF
D gene: NA; J gene: TRBJ2-7; V gene: TRBV18; clone size: NA; CDR3 protein: CASSPDRRSYEQYF
D gene: TRBD2; J gene: TRBJ2-1; V gene: TRBV6-1; clone size: NA; CDR3 protein: CASSEGGGEQFF
D gene: NA; J gene: TRBJ1-5; V gene: TRBV28; clone size: few; CDR3 protein: CASSVNQPQHF
D gene: NA; J gene: TRBJ2-7; V gene: TRBV19; clone size: NA; CDR3 protein: CASRSRINYEQYF
D gene: NA; J gene: TRBJ1-5; V gene: TRBV2; clone size: NA; CDR3 protein: CASSEENQPQHF
D gene: NA; J gene: TRBJ2-3; V gene: TRBV20-1; clone size: NA; CDR3 protein: CSVPTANTQYF
D gene: NA; J gene: TRBJ2-3; V gene: TRBV5-1; clone size: NA; CDR3 protein: CASSLESVTDTQYF
D gene: TRBD2; J gene: TRBJ2-5; V gene: TRBV5-5; clone size: NA; CDR3 protein: CASTLAGWETQYF
D gene: NA; J gene: TRBJ2-5; V gene: TRBV11-2; clone size: NA; CDR3 protein: CASSSEKGVGTQYF
D gene: TRBD1; J gene: TRBJ2-7; V gene: TRBV4-1; clone size: once; CDR3 protein: CASSQNLGQSNSYEQYF
D gene: TRBD1; J gene: TRBJ2-7; V gene: TRBV6-5; clone size: NA; CDR3 protein: CASSFLRDRGLYEQYF
D gene: NA; J gene: TRBJ2-3; V gene: TRBV6-1; clone size: NA; CDR3 protein: CAIGDKKGRTDTQYF
D gene: NA; J gene: TRBJ2-7; V gene: TRBV7-9; clone size: NA; CDR3 protein: CASSLESYRGYEQYF
D gene: TRBD2; J gene: TRBJ2-2; V gene: TRBV10-2; clone size: NA; CDR3 protein: CASTPGLALLTGELFF
D gene: NA; J gene: TRBJ2-2; V gene: TRBV28; clone size: NA; CDR3 protein: CASSPEGQGWTGELFF
D gene: NA; J gene: TRBJ2-3; V gene: TRBV10-3; clone size: NA; CDR3 protein: CAVTGGPRDTQYF
D gene: TRBD1; J gene: TRBJ2-2; V gene: TRBV6-5; clone size: NA; CDR3 protein: CASKLGGLTGELFF